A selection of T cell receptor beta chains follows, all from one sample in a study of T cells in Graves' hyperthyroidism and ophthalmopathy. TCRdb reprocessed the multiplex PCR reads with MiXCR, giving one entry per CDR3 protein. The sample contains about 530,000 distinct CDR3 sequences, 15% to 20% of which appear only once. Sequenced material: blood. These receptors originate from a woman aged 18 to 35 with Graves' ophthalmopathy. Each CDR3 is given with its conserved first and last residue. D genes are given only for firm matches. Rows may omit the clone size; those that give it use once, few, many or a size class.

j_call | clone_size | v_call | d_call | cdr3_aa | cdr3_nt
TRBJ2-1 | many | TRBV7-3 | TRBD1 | CASSQAGQGVYNEQFF | TGTGCCAGCAGCCAGGCAGGCCAGGGGGTCTACAATGAGCAGTTCTTC
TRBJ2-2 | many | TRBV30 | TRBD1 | CAWSGTGVAGELFF | TGTGCCTGGAGTGGGACAGGGGTCGCCGGGGAGCTGTTTTTT
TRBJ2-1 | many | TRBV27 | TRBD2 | CASSSQLLAGEIDEQFF | TGTGCCAGCAGTTCCCAATTGCTAGCGGGAGAGATCGATGAGCAGTTCTTC
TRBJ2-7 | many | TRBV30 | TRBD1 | CAWSPRTGEDEQYF | TGTGCCTGGAGTCCCAGGACAGGGGAAGACGAGCAGTACTTC
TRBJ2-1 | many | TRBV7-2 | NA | CASSFGGPAYNEQFF | TGTGCCAGCAGCTTTGGGGGTCCGGCCTACAATGAGCAGTTCTTC
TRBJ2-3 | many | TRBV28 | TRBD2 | CASSRRILQAGDPRGTQYF | TGTGCCAGCAGTCGGCGTATCCTCCAAGCGGGAGACCCCCGCGGTACGCAGTATTTT
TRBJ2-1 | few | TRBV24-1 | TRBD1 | CATQDRTGYNEQFF | TGTGCCACCCAGGACAGGACAGGGTACAATGAGCAGTTCTTC
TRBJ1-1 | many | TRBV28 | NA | CASSSRESTEAFF | TGTGCCAGCAGTTCCAGGGAGTCCACTGAAGCTTTCTTT
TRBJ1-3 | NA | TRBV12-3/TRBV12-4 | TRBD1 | CASSSTGGTGNTIYF | TGTGCCAGCAGCTCGACAGGGGGCACTGGAAACACCATATATTTT
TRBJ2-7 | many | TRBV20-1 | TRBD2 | CSAAQASGRWEQYF | TGCAGTGCTGCGCAAGCGAGCGGGAGGTGGGAGCAGTACTTC
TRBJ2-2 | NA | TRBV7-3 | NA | CASITAFANTGELFF | TGTGCCAGCATTACGGCTTTCGCGAACACCGGGGAGCTGTTTTTT
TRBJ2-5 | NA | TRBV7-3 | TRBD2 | CASSLTSGTFETQYF | TGTGCCAGCAGCTTAACTAGCGGGACCTTTGAGACCCAGTACTTC
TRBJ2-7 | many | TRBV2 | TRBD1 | CASSFLGTDQSYEQYF | TGTGCCAGCAGTTTCCTTGGGACAGATCAGTCCTACGAGCAGTACTTC
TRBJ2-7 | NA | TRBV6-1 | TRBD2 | CASSDGLASYEQYF | TGTGCCAGCAGCGACGGACTAGCGTCCTACGAGCAGTACTTC
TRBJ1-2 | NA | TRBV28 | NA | CASQRAGRSYTF | TGTGCCAGCCAGCGGGCAGGCCGGAGCTACACCTTC
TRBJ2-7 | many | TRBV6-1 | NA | CASSEEGHHYEQYF | TGTGCCAGCAGTGAAGAGGGACACCACTACGAGCAGTACTTC
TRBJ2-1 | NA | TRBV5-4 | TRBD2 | CASSPLLAGGRRNEQFF | TGTGCCAGCAGCCCCTTACTAGCGGGAGGGCGTCGCAATGAGCAGTTCTTC